The 28 T cell receptor beta chains below all came from one sample that was sequenced in a study of blood T cell repertoires in COVID-19. This table comes from immunoSEQ multiplex PCR, and its TCRdb copy is limited to in-frame clones, with some not included. The sample holds about 100,000 clones, 70% to 80% seen once. The material sequenced was peripheral blood. The receptors stem from a woman over 75 with active or convalescent COVID-19.

This rearrangement joins TRBV28 to TRBJ1-1, with TRBD1 matching over 7 bases. The CDR3 loop spans 14 amino acids. Germline V CDR1 and CDR2: MDHEN, SYDVKM. J gave up 4 bases and V 6 bases, and 8 bases lay outside the gene matches. CDR3 residues: CASSFMRGPTEAFF. CDR3 DNA: TGTGCCAGCAGCTTTATGAGGGGGCCCACTGAAGCTTTCTTT.

V is TRBV11-1 and J is TRBJ1-1, with 8 bases identical to TRBD1. The V gene's germline CDR1 is SGHAT and CDR2 FQDESV (reference sequence). V trimming: 7 bases; J trimming: 5 bases; junction bases outside the gene matches: 9. The CDR3 runs to 14 residues. The CDR3 DNA is TGTGCCAGCAATTCTGGGACAGGAGGGACTGAAGCTTTCTTT. Its translation is CASNSGTGGTEAFF.

The chain has TRBV28 and TRBJ2-1; 9 bases match TRBD2. V was pared by 11 bases and J by 6 bases, with 8 bases of the junction left unmatched. Germline V lookup: CDR1 MDHEN, CDR2 SYDVKM. There are 13 residues in the CDR3. The CDR3 coding sequence is TGTGCCCATAGGCTAGCGGGAATCAATGAGCAGTTCTTC. Its translation: CAHRLAGINEQFF.

This clone was seen a handful of times. This chain connects TRBV18 to TRBJ2-7; 10 bases match TRBD1. This CDR3 spans 15 amino acids. Germline trimming cut 4 bases from V and 5 bases from J; bases unmatched to any gene: 8. Germline CDR1 is KGHSH and CDR2 is LQKENI. The CDR3 sequence is CASSLGTGAFDEQYF. The CDR3 DNA is TGTGCCAGCTCACTTGGGACAGGGGCTTTTGACGAGCAGTACTTC.

The chain combines TRBV5-6 with TRBJ2-4; D is ambiguous. This CDR3 is 15 amino acids long. The V gene's germline CDR1 is SGHDT and CDR2 YYEEEE. The V end lost 2 bases, the J end lost 0 bases, and 9 bases lay between the germline ends. The DNA for the CDR3 is TGTGCCAGCAGCTTCCTTACAGTAGCCAAAAACATTCAGTACTTC. It specifies CASSFLTVAKNIQYF.

The chain joins TRBV25-1 to TRBJ1-6; 7 bases align to TRBD1. Germline CDR1 MGHDK, CDR2 SYGVNS. The CDR3 is 13 amino acids. V gave up 7 bases and J gave up 6 bases; unmatched junction bases: 3. The CDR3 loop is CASTGQVNSPLHF. For the CDR3, the DNA is TGTGCCAGCACCGGACAGGTTAATTCACCCCTCCACTTT.

This clone was found a few times. The J gene is TRBJ2-3, the V gene TRBV27; 13 bases line up with TRBD2. The germline gives CDR1 MNHEY, CDR2 SMNVEV (reference sequence). V was pared by 3 bases and J by 3 bases, with 6 bases of the junction left unmatched. The length of the CDR3 is 17 residues. CDR3 sequence: CASSFLTSGRRTDTQYF. The CDR3 bases are TGTGCCAGCAGTTTTCTGACTAGCGGGAGGCGAACAGATACGCAGTATTTT.

The gene calls are TRBV2 and TRBJ2-6; TRBD2 agrees at 7 bases. Germline V gene data show CDR1 as SNHLY and CDR2 as FYNNEI. The V and J ends lost 7 bases and 4 bases, in that order; junction bases with no gene match: 13. The CDR3 is 17 residues long. The CDR3 DNA sequence: TGTGCCAGCATTCCGACCCTAGCGGTCCGGGGGGCCAACGTCCTGACTTTC. It encodes CASIPTLAVRGANVLTF.

The chain joins TRBV9 to TRBJ2-2; TRBD2 might be the D (7 bases). Germline-derived CDR1 and CDR2 are SGDLS and YYNGEE. The germline V and J ends were trimmed by 7 bases and 1 base, with 17 bases remaining between them. This CDR3 spans 16 amino acids. The CDR3 spells CASAEGGGRNTGELFF. The DNA for the CDR3 is TGTGCCAGCGCCGAGGGGGGCGGGAGGAACACCGGGGAGCTGTTTTTT.

The chain carries TRBV19 and TRBJ1-2; tentatively, D is TRBD1 (5 bases). This CDR3 region has 13 residues. The V end was cut by 6 bases, the J end by 1 base, with 9 bases between. Germline V lookup: CDR1 LNHDA, CDR2 SQIVND (reference sequence). DNA for the CDR3: TGTGCCAGTAGGGACGGGGGTAACTATGGCTACACCTTC. As protein: CASRDGGNYGYTF.

This clone appeared many times. This rearrangement joins TRBV19 to TRBJ1-2; 7 bases align to TRBD1. The CDR3 length is 13 residues. The ends lost 8 bases at V and 2 bases at J; junction bases unmatched: 5. Germline V gene lookup returns CDR1 LNHDA and CDR2 SQIVND (reference sequence). CDR3: CASGPTGNYGYTF. CDR3 nucleotides: TGTGCCAGTGGACCGACAGGGAACTATGGCTACACCTTC.

The chain recombines TRBV7-3 with TRBJ2-5; 10 positions agree with TRBD1. The germline CDR1 and CDR2 sequences are SGHTA and FQGTGA. The length of the CDR3 is 13 residues. V was clipped by 5 bases and J by 3 bases; unmatched bases: 0. The CDR3 DNA is TGTGCCAGCAGCGGGACAGGGGAAGAGACCCAGTACTTC. Protein sequence: CASSGTGEETQYF. The entire variable domain, with the rest obtained from reference TRBV7-3 and TRBJ2-5, is as follows: GAGVSQTPSNKVTEKGKYVELRCDPISGHTALYWYRQSLGQGPEFLIYFQGTGAADDSGLPNDRFFAVRPEGSVSTLKIQRTERGDSAVYLCASSGTGEETQYFGPGTRLLVL.

The chain combines TRBV15 with TRBJ2-6; TRBD2 is a possible D gene (6 bases). The V end lost 5 bases, the J end lost 3 bases, and 23 bases lay between the germline ends. CDR3 length equals 19 residues. Germline CDR1 and CDR2: LNHNV and YYDKDF (reference sequence). CDR3 coding DNA: TGTGCCACCAGCGGGAGGACACCGGGGAGCTTACGTGGGGCCAACGTCCTGACTTTC. Translating it yields CATSGRTPGSLRGANVLTF.

The chain has TRBV4-2 and TRBJ1-1, with D hard to call. Per the germline V gene, CDR1 is LGHNA and CDR2 is YNFKEQ. V lost 2 bases, J lost 0 bases, and 10 bases lay in between. The CDR3 is 15 residues long. Written as DNA, the CDR3 is TGTGCCAGCAGCCAAAACGTTGGAGTGAACACTGAAGCTTTCTTT. It encodes CASSQNVGVNTEAFF.

The chain uses TRBV2 and TRBJ2-3; D might be TRBD2 (6 bases). The V end lost 6 bases, the J end lost 2 bases, and 15 bases lay between the germline ends. CDR3 length: 15 residues. In germline, CDR1 is SNHLY, CDR2 FYNNEI. CDR3 coding DNA: TGTGCCAGCAGCCCGGAGGGGAGACTCACAGATACGCAGTATTTT. As protein: CASSPEGRLTDTQYF.

This clone was picked up a small number of times. The chain employs TRBV25-1 and TRBJ2-5; D gene ambiguous. The ends were cut back, 4 bases at V and 0 bases at J, with 6 bases in the middle. Germline assignment: CDR1 MGHDK and CDR2 SYGVNS. The CDR3 covers 13 residues. For the CDR3, the DNA is TGTGCCAGCAGTGGACTGAACCAAGAGACCCAGTACTTC. This encodes CASSGLNQETQYF.

The chain's CDR3 is CASTNRLAGSNEQFF. The DNA of the CDR3 is TGTGCCAGCACGAATCGGCTAGCGGGATCCAATGAGCAGTTCTTC. V is TRBV7-9 and J is TRBJ2-1; 9 bases align to TRBD2. Germline V gene data show CDR1 as SEHNR and CDR2 as FQNEAQ (reference sequence). V was pared by 7 bases and J by 6 bases, with 10 bases of the junction left unmatched. The CDR3 length is 15 residues.

V is TRBV19 and J is TRBJ1-6, with 11 bases matching TRBD1. The length of the CDR3 is 15 residues. Germline loops: CDR1 LNHDA, CDR2 SQIVND (reference sequence). J was trimmed by 1 base and V by 10 bases; bases with no gene match: 3. CDR3 DNA sequence: TGTGCCACCCGGGACAGGGGGTCCTATAATTCACCCCTCCACTTT. Its protein product is CATRDRGSYNSPLHF.

This sequence joins TRBV7-2 and TRBJ2-7, with D perhaps TRBD2 (7 bases). Germline CDR1 and CDR2: SGHTA and FQGNSA. This CDR3 region has 15 residues. The V gene lost 2 bases and the J gene lost 0 bases, with 11 bases spanning the gap. CDR3 nucleotide sequence: TGTGCCAGCAGCTTACGGCGGGGGCCCTCCTACGAGCAGTACTTC. Translating it yields CASSLRRGPSYEQYF.

The rearrangement uses TRBV7-3 and TRBJ1-1, with D possibly TRBD1 on 6 matching bases. Trimming shortened V by 0 bases and J by 5 bases, and 13 bases separated the two germline ends. This CDR3 is 15 amino acids long. Germline-derived CDR1 and CDR2 are SGHTA and FQGTGA. The CDR3 region is CASSLTRVTGTEAFF. DNA of the CDR3: TGTGCCAGCAGCTTAACGAGGGTAACAGGGACTGAAGCTTTCTTT.

J is TRBJ1-2 and V is TRBV7-8; perhaps TRBD1 as D (6 bases). Germline-derived CDR1 and CDR2 are SGHVS and FQNEAQ. Trimming pared 5 bases from V and 4 bases from J, leaving 20 bases between. There are 16 residues in the CDR3. CDR3 nucleotide sequence: TGTGCCAGCAGCCCTCAAGGTGGGGACACGACCTATGGCTACACCTTC. Encoded protein: CASSPQGGDTTYGYTF.

The rearrangement joins TRBV10-3 to TRBJ2-7; 9 bases are a match to TRBD2. Per the germline V gene, CDR1 is ENHRY and CDR2 is SYGVKD. This CDR3 region has 14 residues. V was clipped by 5 bases and J by 4 bases; unmatched bases: 6. The CDR3 reads CAISRLAEDYEQYF. As DNA, the CDR3 is TGTGCCATCAGTAGACTAGCGGAAGATTACGAGCAGTACTTC.

This clone was detected once. The chain couples TRBV7-3 to TRBJ2-3; 7 nucleotides match TRBD2. Germline values: CDR1 SGHTA, CDR2 FQGTGA. The J segment lost 1 base and the V segment lost 4 bases, leaving 2 bases of the junction unmatched. The CDR3 consists of 14 residues. Written as DNA, the CDR3 is TGTGCCAGCAGCTCAACTAGCGGCACAGATACGCAGTATTTT. Encoded protein: CASSSTSGTDTQYF.

The rearrangement joins TRBV19 to TRBJ2-1; the D gene is possibly TRBD1 (6 bases). V shed 6 bases and J shed 6 bases, with 18 bases lying between them. This CDR3 is 15 amino acids long. Per the germline V gene, CDR1 is LNHDA and CDR2 is SQIVND (reference sequence). The DNA for the CDR3 is TGTGCCAGTAGCAACAGGCCCACAGGGACCAATGAGCAGTTCTTC. Protein sequence: CASSNRPTGTNEQFF.

The rearrangement joins TRBV4-1 to TRBJ2-7; TRBD2 agrees at 15 bases. This CDR3 has 17 residues. Unmatched junction bases numbered 7, after V lost 1 base and J lost 6 bases. Germline V gene lookup returns CDR1 MGHRA and CDR2 YSYEKL. The CDR3 nucleotides read TGCGCCAGCAGCCAAGTGTTAGGGACTAGCGGGAGGATCGAGCAGTACTTC. It translates to CASSQVLGTSGRIEQYF.

V gene TRBV6-6 combines with J gene TRBJ1-1; possible D gene TRBD1, 6 bases. The length of the CDR3 is 14 residues. Trimming cost V 8 bases and J 6 bases, with 19 bases left between them. Germline CDR1 reads MNHNY; CDR2 reads SVGAGI (reference sequence). CDR3 in amino acids: CASGRRNTGSEAFF. The DNA of the CDR3 is TGTGCCAGCGGAAGGAGGAACACAGGGTCTGAAGCTTTCTTT.

The rearrangement joins TRBV2 to TRBJ1-6; a weak D match, TRBD1 (5 bases). Germline CDR1 SNHLY, CDR2 FYNNEI. Deletions cut 7 bases from V and 14 bases from J, with 9 bases between. This CDR3 region has 10 residues. The CDR3 region has the DNA TGTGCCAGCAAACAGGTGACCCTCCACTTT. Protein product: CASKQVTLHF.

This clone was observed a few times. This chain links TRBV4-3 with TRBJ1-3; D not certain. Germline CDR1 reads LGHNA; CDR2 reads YSLEER. This CDR3 has 16 amino acids. V lost 1 base and J 0 bases, leaving 10 bases between the germline ends. CDR3 amino acids: CASSQAWPSSGNTIYF. The DNA of the CDR3 is TGCGCCAGCAGCCAAGCTTGGCCTTCCTCTGGAAACACCATATATTTT.